This is a list of T cell receptor beta chains from one sample in a study of OX40 agonist ivuxolimab in advanced cancers. TCRdb's table, derived via immunoSEQ multiplex PCR, lists solely in-frame clones and lacks some. This table has 78,000 or so clones, 92% appearing once. The sample in question was CD4+ or CD8+ T cells sorted from blood, obtained in a trial of the OX40 agonist ivuxolimab. The receptors here all came from an adult with an advanced solid tumor such as melanoma, head and neck, liver or kidney cancer. Both conserved end residues are part of each CDR3. The order of the fields is D gene, clone size, V gene, J gene, CDR3 DNA, CDR3 protein. The D gene is left open where the match is weak. Size tells how often a clone was seen (once, few, many) or the class of an expanded clone, and some rows leave it out.

d_gene: TRBD1
abundance: NA
v_gene: TRBV4-2
j_gene: TRBJ2-7
CDR3nt: TGTGCCAGCAGCGCACCGGGACAGGGTACGGACGAGCAGTACTTC
CDR3aa: CASSAPGQGTDEQYF

d_gene: NA
abundance: NA
v_gene: TRBV2
j_gene: TRBJ1-5
CDR3nt: TGTGCCAGCAGTGAATCCGGGGGGAGTCAGCCCCAGCATTTT
CDR3aa: CASSESGGSQPQHF

d_gene: NA
abundance: NA
v_gene: TRBV5-8
j_gene: TRBJ2-1
CDR3nt: TGTGCCAGCAGCTTGGCTCGCAGGTCACTCTCCTACAATGAGCAGTTCTTC
CDR3aa: CASSLARRSLSYNEQFF

d_gene: NA
abundance: NA
v_gene: TRBV11-2
j_gene: TRBJ1-6
CDR3nt: TGTGCCAGCAGCTTGACGGGGTTTGGTAATTCACCCCTCCACTTT
CDR3aa: CASSLTGFGNSPLHF

d_gene: NA
abundance: NA
v_gene: TRBV18
j_gene: TRBJ2-3
CDR3nt: TGTGCCAGCTCACCACAGGGGGTCGTAGATACGCAGTATTTT
CDR3aa: CASSPQGVVDTQYF

d_gene: TRBD1
abundance: NA
v_gene: TRBV27
j_gene: TRBJ1-2
CDR3nt: TGTGCCAGCAGTTCCAGCCCAGGGACAGGGTATGGCTACACCTTC
CDR3aa: CASSSSPGTGYGYTF

d_gene: TRBD1
abundance: once
v_gene: TRBV15
j_gene: TRBJ2-5
CDR3nt: TGTGCCACCAGCAGAGATCCGTTCACAGGGGAGGAGACCCAGTACTTC
CDR3aa: CATSRDPFTGEETQYF

d_gene: NA
abundance: NA
v_gene: TRBV25-1
j_gene: TRBJ2-4
CDR3nt: TGTGCCAGCAGTTCAGTGGAAGGGGGGATTGGAAACATTCAGTACTTC
CDR3aa: CASSSVEGGIGNIQYF

d_gene: TRBD1
abundance: NA
v_gene: TRBV9
j_gene: TRBJ2-7
CDR3nt: TGTGCCAGCAGCGTTAGGGACAGGAGTTACGAGCAGTACTTC
CDR3aa: CASSVRDRSYEQYF

d_gene: TRBD1
abundance: NA
v_gene: TRBV5-4
j_gene: TRBJ2-7
CDR3nt: TGTGCCAGCAGCGGGAACACAGGGGGTCGCGAGCAGTACTTC
CDR3aa: CASSGNTGGREQYF

d_gene: NA
abundance: NA
v_gene: TRBV6-5
j_gene: TRBJ2-1
CDR3nt: TGTGCCAGCGGAAGGGGGAGCTCCTACAATGAGCAGTTCTTC
CDR3aa: CASGRGSSYNEQFF

d_gene: TRBD1
abundance: NA
v_gene: TRBV27
j_gene: TRBJ1-1
CDR3nt: TGTGCCAGCAGTTTATCTGGACAGGGGTTTACGATCACTGAAGCTTTCTTT
CDR3aa: CASSLSGQGFTITEAFF

d_gene: TRBD1
abundance: few
v_gene: TRBV9
j_gene: TRBJ2-2
CDR3nt: TGTGCCAGCAGCGCGCCACAGGGGGCCGCCGGGGAGCTGTTTTTT
CDR3aa: CASSAPQGAAGELFF

d_gene: TRBD1
abundance: NA
v_gene: TRBV11-2
j_gene: TRBJ1-2
CDR3nt: TGTGCCAGCAGCTTATTGGGTCAGGGGGCGTATGGCTACACCTTC
CDR3aa: CASSLLGQGAYGYTF

d_gene: NA
abundance: few
v_gene: TRBV11-2
j_gene: TRBJ1-1
CDR3nt: TGTGCCAGCAGCTTAGGGCCGAACACTGAAGCTTTCTTT
CDR3aa: CASSLGPNTEAFF

d_gene: NA
abundance: NA
v_gene: TRBV10-3
j_gene: TRBJ2-5
CDR3nt: TGTGCCATCAGTGGTGTGTACCAAGAGACCCAGTACTTC
CDR3aa: CAISGVYQETQYF

d_gene: NA
abundance: NA
v_gene: TRBV9
j_gene: TRBJ2-1
CDR3nt: TGTGCCAGCAGCGTTCTGCTAAACAATGAGCAGTTCTTC
CDR3aa: CASSVLLNNEQFF

d_gene: TRBD1
abundance: NA
v_gene: TRBV27
j_gene: TRBJ1-2
CDR3nt: TGTGCCAGCAGTTGGGACAGGGGGAACTATGGCTACACCTTC
CDR3aa: CASSWDRGNYGYTF

d_gene: TRBD2
abundance: NA
v_gene: TRBV2
j_gene: TRBJ2-4
CDR3nt: TGTGCCAGCAGCTACGGGAGGGGAGAGGACATTCAGTACTTC
CDR3aa: CASSYGRGEDIQYF

d_gene: NA
abundance: NA
v_gene: TRBV29-1
j_gene: TRBJ2-2
CDR3nt: TGCAGCGTAATATACTACCGGGGATCGAACACCGGGGAGCTGTTTTTT
CDR3aa: CSVIYYRGSNTGELFF

d_gene: NA
abundance: NA
v_gene: TRBV5-1
j_gene: TRBJ2-1
CDR3nt: TGCGCCAGCAGCTATCCCGCGGGCAGCGGACCGTTGGAAGACAATGAGCAGTTCTTC
CDR3aa: CASSYPAGSGPLEDNEQFF

d_gene: TRBD1
abundance: NA
v_gene: TRBV13
j_gene: TRBJ1-3
CDR3nt: TGTGCCAGCAGCCCTCCGGCAGGGGGCCTTTTTGGAAACACCATATATTTT
CDR3aa: CASSPPAGGLFGNTIYF

d_gene: TRBD2
abundance: NA
v_gene: TRBV11-2
j_gene: TRBJ2-3
CDR3nt: TGTGCCAGCAGCTTAGTCGGTAGCGGGGGAGATACGCAGTATTTT
CDR3aa: CASSLVGSGGDTQYF

d_gene: NA
abundance: NA
v_gene: TRBV29-1
j_gene: TRBJ2-1
CDR3nt: TGCAGCGTTGAAGATAGGCGGGCCGGCGAGCAGTTCTTC
CDR3aa: CSVEDRRAGEQFF

d_gene: NA
abundance: NA
v_gene: TRBV5-1
j_gene: TRBJ1-1
CDR3nt: TGCGCCAGCAGCTTGAGGTCCCTTGAGACTGAAGCTTTCTTT
CDR3aa: CASSLRSLETEAFF

d_gene: NA
abundance: few
v_gene: TRBV7-9
j_gene: TRBJ1-4
CDR3nt: TGTGCCAGCAGCTTGGACGGCTACAATGAAAAACTGTTTTTT
CDR3aa: CASSLDGYNEKLFF

d_gene: NA
abundance: few
v_gene: TRBV5-4
j_gene: TRBJ1-1
CDR3nt: TGTGCCAGCAGCTTGGACAGCCAGTCTTTCTTT
CDR3aa: CASSLDSQSFF

d_gene: NA
abundance: few
v_gene: TRBV6-1
j_gene: TRBJ2-5
CDR3nt: TGTGCCAGCGACGAAGGTGGGACTCTCCAAGAGACCCAGTACTTC
CDR3aa: CASDEGGTLQETQYF

d_gene: NA
abundance: NA
v_gene: TRBV19
j_gene: TRBJ1-1
CDR3nt: TGTGCCAGTAGTATCGGAGGTGAAGCTTTCTTT
CDR3aa: CASSIGGEAFF

d_gene: TRBD1
abundance: NA
v_gene: TRBV19
j_gene: TRBJ1-5
CDR3nt: TGTGCCAGTAGTATAGGGGTTGGACAGGGACATCAGCCCCAGCATTTT
CDR3aa: CASSIGVGQGHQPQHF

d_gene: NA
abundance: NA
v_gene: TRBV13
j_gene: TRBJ2-7
CDR3nt: TGTGCCAGCAGCTTAGGCCGGGACGAGCAGTACTTC
CDR3aa: CASSLGRDEQYF

d_gene: NA
abundance: few
v_gene: TRBV27
j_gene: TRBJ2-7
CDR3nt: TGTGCCAGCAGTTCCAGCTCCTACGAGCAGTACTTC
CDR3aa: CASSSSSYEQYF

d_gene: TRBD1
abundance: few
v_gene: TRBV5-6
j_gene: TRBJ2-7
CDR3nt: TGTGCCAGCAGCTCCCGCTGGGACAGGGGGTTGTACGAGCAGTACTTC
CDR3aa: CASSSRWDRGLYEQYF

d_gene: TRBD1
abundance: NA
v_gene: TRBV11-2
j_gene: TRBJ2-7
CDR3nt: TGTGCCAGCAGTTCACAGGGGGTCTACGAGCAGTACTTC
CDR3aa: CASSSQGVYEQYF

d_gene: NA
abundance: NA
v_gene: TRBV6-5
j_gene: TRBJ1-2
CDR3nt: TGTGCCAGCAGTTACTCGATGGAGGTTAATTATGGCTACACCTTC
CDR3aa: CASSYSMEVNYGYTF

d_gene: NA
abundance: NA
v_gene: TRBV13
j_gene: TRBJ1-2
CDR3nt: TGTGCCAGCAGCCCTGGCAACAGGGCAGTGGGAGGCTACACCTTC
CDR3aa: CASSPGNRAVGGYTF

d_gene: NA
abundance: NA
v_gene: TRBV27
j_gene: TRBJ2-7
CDR3nt: TGTGCCAGCAGTTTAGGGGGTCTCGGTTTCAGCTACGAGCAGTACTTC
CDR3aa: CASSLGGLGFSYEQYF

d_gene: NA
abundance: NA
v_gene: TRBV15
j_gene: TRBJ2-2
CDR3nt: TGTGCCACCAGCAGCCAGCTGGGGGTTAACACCGGGGAGCTGTTTTTT
CDR3aa: CATSSQLGVNTGELFF

d_gene: NA
abundance: NA
v_gene: TRBV11-1
j_gene: TRBJ1-1
CDR3nt: TGTGCCAGCAGCTTAATCCTCCCGGCAGCAAACACTGAAGCTTTCTTT
CDR3aa: CASSLILPAANTEAFF

d_gene: NA
abundance: NA
v_gene: TRBV6-5
j_gene: TRBJ1-2
CDR3nt: TGTGCCAGCAGCGAAATACAAAACTATGGCTACACCTTC
CDR3aa: CASSEIQNYGYTF

d_gene: NA
abundance: NA
v_gene: TRBV2
j_gene: TRBJ2-7
CDR3nt: TGTGCCAGCAGTGTCCGTCTGGACTACGAGCAGTACTTC
CDR3aa: CASSVRLDYEQYF

d_gene: TRBD1
abundance: NA
v_gene: TRBV7-6
j_gene: TRBJ1-1
CDR3nt: TGTGCCAGCAGCGTTGGGAGGGGGCTAGGCACTGAAGCTTTCTTT
CDR3aa: CASSVGRGLGTEAFF

d_gene: NA
abundance: NA
v_gene: TRBV4-3
j_gene: TRBJ2-3
CDR3nt: TGCGCCAGCAGCCAAACCCAGGGATCCACAGATACGCAGTATTTT
CDR3aa: CASSQTQGSTDTQYF

d_gene: NA
abundance: NA
v_gene: TRBV27
j_gene: TRBJ2-1
CDR3nt: TGTGCCAGCAGTTTAGACCGGGTCAATGAGCAGTTCTTC
CDR3aa: CASSLDRVNEQFF

d_gene: TRBD2
abundance: NA
v_gene: TRBV6-5
j_gene: TRBJ2-3
CDR3nt: TGTGCCAGCAGTTACGAAACAGCGGGGGCAGCAGATACGCAGTATTTT
CDR3aa: CASSYETAGAADTQYF

d_gene: NA
abundance: NA
v_gene: TRBV7-9
j_gene: TRBJ1-2
CDR3nt: TGTGCCAGCAGCTTAGAAGGGTACGGCTACACCTTC
CDR3aa: CASSLEGYGYTF

d_gene: TRBD2
abundance: NA
v_gene: TRBV5-1
j_gene: TRBJ2-1
CDR3nt: TGCGCCAGCAGCTTGGTCAGCGGGGGTTACAATGAGCAGTTCTTC
CDR3aa: CASSLVSGGYNEQFF

d_gene: NA
abundance: NA
v_gene: TRBV15
j_gene: TRBJ2-2
CDR3nt: TGTGCCACCAGCAGAGAAGGGGAAGGGAGGGAGCTGTTTTTT
CDR3aa: CATSREGEGRELFF

d_gene: NA
abundance: NA
v_gene: TRBV19
j_gene: TRBJ2-1
CDR3nt: TGTGCCAGTACCACAGGGCTTTACGATGAGCAGTTCTTC
CDR3aa: CASTTGLYDEQFF

d_gene: TRBD2
abundance: NA
v_gene: TRBV7-9
j_gene: TRBJ2-2
CDR3nt: TGTGCCAGCAGCCACTCGGGACTAGGAAGGGCCGGGGAGCTGTTTTTT
CDR3aa: CASSHSGLGRAGELFF

d_gene: NA
abundance: medium-sized
v_gene: TRBV7-6
j_gene: TRBJ2-7
CDR3nt: TGTGCCAGCAGCTTAAGGGAGGTCGCGTACGAGCAGTACTTC
CDR3aa: CASSLREVAYEQYF

d_gene: NA
abundance: NA
v_gene: TRBV4-1
j_gene: TRBJ2-5
CDR3nt: TGCGCCAGCAGCCAAGAAAGGGGAGAGACCCAGTACTTC
CDR3aa: CASSQERGETQYF

d_gene: NA
abundance: NA
v_gene: TRBV7-9
j_gene: TRBJ2-7
CDR3nt: TGTGCCAGCAGCCAGGGGGGTACCTACGAGCAGTACTTC
CDR3aa: CASSQGGTYEQYF

d_gene: NA
abundance: NA
v_gene: TRBV4-2
j_gene: TRBJ2-7
CDR3nt: TGTGCCAGCAGCCTCGGTCCGGACGGCGAGCAGTACTTC
CDR3aa: CASSLGPDGEQYF

d_gene: TRBD2
abundance: NA
v_gene: TRBV27
j_gene: TRBJ2-3
CDR3nt: TGTGCCAGCAGAGATCTAGCGGGGGGCCAGGGAGATACGCAGTATTTT
CDR3aa: CASRDLAGGQGDTQYF

d_gene: TRBD2
abundance: once
v_gene: TRBV9
j_gene: TRBJ2-7
CDR3nt: TGTGCCAGCAGCGGTTCCAGCGGGGGGCACTACGAGCAGTACTTC
CDR3aa: CASSGSSGGHYEQYF

d_gene: NA
abundance: NA
v_gene: TRBV2
j_gene: TRBJ1-5
CDR3nt: TGTGCCAGCAAAGTAGGGCACTATAGCAATCAGCCCCAGCATTTT
CDR3aa: CASKVGHYSNQPQHF